Listed below are T cell receptor beta chains from one sample, sequenced in a study of T cell responses to AZD1222 COVID-19 vaccine. Measured with immunoSEQ multiplex PCR; TCRdb has only the in-frame clones, and not every one. The table has 75,000 to 100,000 clones, around 89% seen once. Material: peripheral blood, obtained on day 0 of AZD1222 vaccination. Every receptor here comes from an adult in good health. The CDR3 runs from the conserved cysteine through the conserved F or W. Fields, in order: clone size, D gene, J gene, V gene, CDR3 DNA, CDR3 protein. A D gene is named only where the DNA matches it firmly. Expanded clones get a size class; other rows say once, few or many, or leave the size out.

abundance: .
d_gene: TRBD1
j_gene: TRBJ1-2
v_gene: TRBV5-1
CDR3nt: TGCGCCAGCAGCGGAGGACAGGCCAACTATGGCTACACCTTC
CDR3aa: CASSGGQANYGYTF

abundance: .
d_gene: .
j_gene: TRBJ1-3
v_gene: TRBV5-1
CDR3nt: TGCGCCAGCAGCCCTGGGTCTGGAAACACCATATATTTT
CDR3aa: CASSPGSGNTIYF

abundance: .
d_gene: .
j_gene: TRBJ1-2
v_gene: TRBV6-5
CDR3nt: TGTGCCAGCAGGCCTAGATCTTGGGTAGACTATGGCTACACCTTC
CDR3aa: CASRPRSWVDYGYTF

abundance: .
d_gene: .
j_gene: TRBJ2-2
v_gene: TRBV7-3
CDR3nt: TGTGCCAGCAGGGGACCCACCGGGGAGCTGTTTTTT
CDR3aa: CASRGPTGELFF

abundance: once
d_gene: .
j_gene: TRBJ2-7
v_gene: TRBV11-2
CDR3nt: TGTGCCAGCAGCTTAGCTGGGGGCGAGCAGTACTTC
CDR3aa: CASSLAGGEQYF

abundance: .
d_gene: .
j_gene: TRBJ2-3
v_gene: TRBV7-2
CDR3nt: TGTGCCAGCAGCTCCCTAGGCATAACAGATACGCAGTATTTT
CDR3aa: CASSSLGITDTQYF

abundance: .
d_gene: .
j_gene: TRBJ1-5
v_gene: TRBV23-1
CDR3nt: TGCGCCAGCAGTCATTGCGGGTCCCCATGTGGGCAGCCCCAGCATTTT
CDR3aa: CASSHCGSPCGQPQHF

abundance: .
d_gene: .
j_gene: TRBJ2-5
v_gene: TRBV5-6
CDR3nt: TGTGCCAGCAGCTTGAGTCTCGAGACCCAGTACTTC
CDR3aa: CASSLSLETQYF

abundance: .
d_gene: .
j_gene: TRBJ2-1
v_gene: TRBV24-1
CDR3nt: TGTGCCACCAGTGATTTAGACCTTCAATCGGGCTCCTACAATGAGCAGTTCTTC
CDR3aa: CATSDLDLQSGSYNEQFF

abundance: .
d_gene: .
j_gene: TRBJ2-1
v_gene: TRBV3-1/TRBV3-2
CDR3nt: TGTGCCAGCAGCCGCAACTGGGGGACGGAGCAGTTCTTC
CDR3aa: CASSRNWGTEQFF

abundance: .
d_gene: .
j_gene: TRBJ2-6
v_gene: TRBV5-4
CDR3nt: TGTGCCAGCAGCCTGGGCTCTGGGGCCAACGTCCTGACTTTC
CDR3aa: CASSLGSGANVLTF

abundance: .
d_gene: TRBD1
j_gene: TRBJ2-7
v_gene: TRBV14
CDR3nt: TGTGCCAGCAGCCCCGGAACAGGGGGGTGGTACGAGCAGTACTTC
CDR3aa: CASSPGTGGWYEQYF

abundance: .
d_gene: .
j_gene: TRBJ1-4
v_gene: TRBV19
CDR3nt: TGTGCCAGTAGTCCTCACCCAACTGAAGAAAAACTGTTTTTT
CDR3aa: CASSPHPTEEKLFF

abundance: .
d_gene: .
j_gene: TRBJ2-1
v_gene: TRBV6-5
CDR3nt: TGTGCCAGCAACTGGGGACAAGTCTCCTACAATGAGCAGTTCTTC
CDR3aa: CASNWGQVSYNEQFF